This TCR beta chain came from a study of glioma-infiltrating T cells after dendritic cell vaccination (dated by TCRdb to the mid-2010s). Context from the whole study: The cohort comprised 15 or so glioblastoma patients from Phase I and II dendritic cell vaccination trials, 9 newly diagnosed and 6 with recurrent disease. Survival after dendritic cell vaccination was correlated with TCR sequencing metrics such as TIL content and the overlap between tumor and blood repertoires. Autologous tumor lysate-pulsed dendritic cell vaccination was administered to the patients between about 2002 and 2012. In glioblastoma patients vaccinated with dendritic cells, deep sequencing of TCR beta CDR3 regions served to measure tumor-infiltrating lymphocyte content and to compare repertoires between tumor and blood. The vaccine consisted of monocyte-derived dendritic cells cultured approximately 7 days with IL-4 and GM-CSF, then pulsed overnight with autologous tumor lysate. Three intradermal dendritic cell vaccine injections were administered to patients at biweekly intervals in the arm below the axilla. What the research found in general, with its limitations: The cohort was small and heterogeneous, only a few patients had full blood and tumor sets, and even fewer had initial-recurrent tumor pairs. The TCR overlap response model with three groups was called speculative and said to need prospective validation. No direct relationship between TCR clonality and survival was found, suggesting a diverse polyclonal response may matter. After dendritic cell vaccination, a higher estimated pretreatment TIL content predicted longer time to progression and overall survival.

Selection of patients required sufficient residual fresh-frozen tumor tissue and over two years of available survival data. Although molecular status otherwise differed among the glioblastoma patients, no patient had an isocitrate dehydrogenase mutation. PBMC were collected before vaccination, two weeks after the third vaccination, and at tumor progression when it occurred. The Qiagen DNeasy Blood extraction Kit was used for extraction of genomic DNA. V is cut back by 5 bases and J by 6 bases, with 7 bases in the junction unmatched. The CDR3, cysteine through phenylalanine, is 15 amino acids long. The read is trimmed to its CDR3 DNA, 45 bases read in frame from base 1. CDR1 and CDR2, per the germline V gene, are SNHLY and FYNNEI. TCRB CDR3 regions were amplified from about 2 ug genomic DNA, or all available DNA if less, using the immunoSEQ assay. The multiplex PCR relied on 60 forward primers for TCR V beta segments and 13 reverse primers for J beta segments. To estimate reads per starting template, synthetic control templates were spiked into each sample at limiting dilution. The Illumina HiSeq System generated 87 bp sequencing reads. The paper's processing steps were these. PCR and sequencing errors were removed by merging closely related sequences with a nearest neighbor algorithm. TCR overlap was measured as the percentage of unique tumor TCR beta sequences also present in the same patient's peripheral blood. TCRdb limited this immuneACCESS table to in-frame rearrangements with V and J called. A share of clones is missing; checked studies link under half to unresolved V genes, and the rest is unexplained. D and trimming come from the DNA, and the V and J calls and clone size come from that table. The sample table lists around 58,000 clones, 82% of them with a count of one. Jointly, the top ten make up less than 9.5% of the sample.

As regards this clone: This clone's antigen is unknown. Base qualities are not at hand, and no much larger clone is one base apart.

Sequences were derived from blood, sampled before dendritic cell vaccination. The V and J genes are TRBV2 and TRBJ2-1; the junction holds 10 bases that match TRBD2. This receptor was taken from a human donor with glioblastoma. For the CDR3, the sequence is CASSLSGGAVNEQFF. The bases read TGTGCCAGCAGTTTGAGCGGGGGGGCAGTCAATGAGCAGTTCTTC.